This TCR beta chain was observed in a study of human T cells and chemical hapten exposure. Study results and caveats: High-frequency TCRs, those above 1 in 1000, stayed the same after DPC sensitization.

TCRdb reprocessed the RACE reads via MiXCR and lists one record per CDR3 protein. The sample lists roughly 97,000 distinct CDR3 sequences; 25% to 30% were seen once. Trimming took 7 bases from V and 4 from J, leaving 17 bases between them. Germline CDR1 MNHEY, CDR2 SVGEGT. This CDR3 is built from 14 residues. Worth noting for this clonotype: No antigen is known for it.

Described time point: patch test 3, about 24 weeks after DPC sensitization. Treatment here: therapeutic diphenylcyclopropenone sensitization with weekly scalp DPC. The donor pool consisted of alopecia patients aged 18 to 70 years, considered suitable for DPC. This specimen consisted of whole blood, obtained in connection with sensitization to the hapten diphenylcyclopropenone (DPC). The TCR sequence derives from a man between 35 and 55 years old with alopecia areata. Some clones in this sample may be carry-over from other donors' samples. The chain is built from TRBV6-2 or TRBV6-3 and TRBJ2-7, with D perhaps TRBD1 or TRBD2 (5 bases each). Here the CDR3 reads CASNKDGAGYEQYF. The CDR3 nucleotides read TGTGCCAGCAACAAGGACGGGGCAGGGTACGAGCAGTACTTC.